The sequence of this T cell receptor beta chain was determined in a study of T cell clones after liver transplantation. As for the study in general: In this trial, immunosuppression withdrawal was attempted within 2 years of liver transplant. Standard immunosuppression, with no induction, continued until 12-24 months after transplant.

Trimming pared 3 bases from V and 6 bases from J, leaving 12 bases between. CDR3 length: 13 residues. Germline-derived CDR1 and CDR2 are MNHEY and SMNVEV (reference sequence). A note on this clone: What it recognizes is unknown.

Study-level results: The donor-reactive repertoire was only partly measurable in two subjects, lacking donor cells. Post-transplant time points were not standardized, so conclusions are preliminary.

Only in-frame clones appear in the TCRdb table, and some are missing; sequencing was by immunoSEQ multiplex PCR. The data contain 85,000 to 110,000 clones, around 80% of them singletons. This receptor was identified in a human patient who received a liver transplant. A subset of T cells may come from the graft donor. The specimen was CD4+ T cells from blood, collected approximately 50 months after liver transplant. The J gene is TRBJ2-7, the V gene TRBV27; tentatively, D is TRBD1 or TRBD2 (5 bases each). CDR3 bases: TGTGCCAGCAGTTTCCGGGACCTGGGCGAGCAGTACTTC. This encodes CASSFRDLGEQYF.